The rows below give T cell receptor beta chains drawn from one sample of a study of blood T cells in healthy people across ages. TCRdb used MiXCR to reprocess the 5' RACE reads, holding one entry per CDR3 protein. This table holds some 1.1 million distinct CDR3 sequences, 30% to 40% found once. The sequenced material came from blood. These receptors all come from a young man in good health. The CDR3 runs from the conserved cysteine through the conserved F or W. The D gene is left open where the match is weak. A clone size is listed for some rows: how often the clone was seen (once, few, many), or a class if it is expanded.

TRBV5-1,TRBJ1-2,.,TRBD1,TGCGCCAGCGGCTTAGGGACAGGGGGTAACTATGGCTACACCTTC,CASGLGTGGNYGYTF
TRBV20-1,TRBJ2-7,few,TRBD2,TGCAGTGCTAATCCTAGCGGGGGGCTTACCTACGAGCAGTACTTC,CSANPSGGLTYEQYF
TRBV5-1,TRBJ2-3,.,TRBD2,TGCGCCAGCAGCAGGTGGGCGGGAGTCGGCGATACGCAGTATTTT,CASSRWAGVGDTQYF
TRBV20-1,TRBJ1-3,.,TRBD1,TGCAGTGCTAGCCCAGGGGGGAAAAGCTCTGGAAACACCATATATTTT,CSASPGGKSSGNTIYF
TRBV7-9,TRBJ1-1,.,.,TGTGCCAGCAGCTTAGTATCATACAGTGAAGCTTTCTTT,CASSLVSYSEAFF
TRBV4-2,TRBJ1-1,.,.,TGTGCCAGCAGCCAAGAGGACACTGAGAACACTGAAGCTTTCTTT,CASSQEDTENTEAFF
TRBV20-1,TRBJ2-3,many,.,TGCAGTGCTAGAGATAGAGGGGCTAGCACAGATACGCAGTATTTT,CSARDRGASTDTQYF
TRBV10-3,TRBJ2-5,.,.,TGTGCCACCATTGACAGTACAGAGACCCAGTACTTC,CATIDSTETQYF
TRBV12-3/TRBV12-4,TRBJ2-3,few,.,TGTGCCAGCAGTTCGGGGACTTGGGGCACAGATACGCAGTATTTT,CASSSGTWGTDTQYF
TRBV20-1,TRBJ2-7,.,.,TGCAGTGCTAGACCCCCCGCGAAACTGCCCGCCGAGCAGTACTTC,CSARPPAKLPAEQYF
TRBV3-1,TRBJ2-7,.,TRBD1,TGTGCCAGCAGCCAAGTAACAGGGGCGACCTTGGGGGAGCAGTACTTC,CASSQVTGATLGEQYF
TRBV20-1,TRBJ2-5,.,.,TGCAGTGCTAATTCCGGGACTTCGCCATACAATGAGCAGTACTTC,CSANSGTSPYNEQYF
TRBV18,TRBJ1-1,few,.,TGTGCCAGCTCACCACCATCCATGAAGGGAGCTGAAGCTTTCTTT,CASSPPSMKGAEAFF
TRBV18,TRBJ2-3,.,.,TGTGCCAGCTCTTGGGACGACACAGATACGCAGTATTTT,CASSWDDTDTQYF
TRBV20-1,TRBJ2-5,.,.,TGCAGTGTCAGAAGTCCTGCAGGGTACCAAGAGACCCAGTACTTC,CSVRSPAGYQETQYF
TRBV20-1,TRBJ2-7,.,.,TGCAGTGCTATGACAGGAAGCTCCTACAATGAGCAGTACTTC,CSAMTGSSYNEQYF
TRBV6-5,TRBJ2-3,few,.,TGTGCCAGCAGTTACTCTGAGACAGATACGCAGTATTTT,CASSYSETDTQYF
TRBV9,TRBJ2-1,many,.,TGTGCCAGCAGCTCCCTAGGGGAACCTTACAATGAGCAGTTCTTC,CASSSLGEPYNEQFF
TRBV20-1,TRBJ2-1,.,TRBD2,TGCAGTGCTAGAGAGGCTAGCGGGGGGGCTCGTGAGCAGTTCTTC,CSAREASGGAREQFF
TRBV11-2,TRBJ1-4,.,.,TGTGCCAGCAGCTTGCGACTCAACAGCATTGCAACTAATGAAAAACTGTTTTTT,CASSLRLNSIATNEKLFF
TRBV28,TRBJ2-1,.,TRBD1,TGTGCCAGCAGCTTGGACAGGGGGCCCAATGAGCAGTTCTTC,CASSLDRGPNEQFF
TRBV4-1,TRBJ2-3,few,.,TGCGCCAGCAGCCAATGGCCCGCGGGGGCCCGCACAGATACGCAGTATTTT,CASSQWPAGARTDTQYF
TRBV4-2,TRBJ1-2,.,.,TGTGCCAGCAGCCGGCTCGAACCGGGGGCCGGGAGCTACACCTTC,CASSRLEPGAGSYTF
TRBV7-2,TRBJ2-5,.,.,TGTGCCAGCAAGAGTGTGGCTGTCGCGACCCAGTACTTC,CASKSVAVATQYF
TRBV7-2,TRBJ2-1,.,TRBD2,TGTGCCAGCGGCTTAGCGGGAGAGGATGAGCAATTCTTC,CASGLAGEDEQFF
TRBV5-6,TRBJ1-2,few,.,TGTGCCGTCCCGGGCTACACCTTC,CAVPGYTF
TRBV7-9,TRBJ1-1,.,.,TGTGCCAGCAGCTTGATCCGTCATCTGAACACTGAAGCTTTCTTT,CASSLIRHLNTEAFF
TRBV12-3/TRBV12-4,TRBJ2-1,.,TRBD1,TGTGCCAGCAGCTACATGATCGGACAGGCCAGCTCCTACAATGAGCAGTTCTTC,CASSYMIGQASSYNEQFF
TRBV4-2,TRBJ1-2,.,TRBD1,TGTGCCAGCAGCCAAGGCCTAGCCGGGACAGGGAACTATGGCTACACCTTC,CASSQGLAGTGNYGYTF